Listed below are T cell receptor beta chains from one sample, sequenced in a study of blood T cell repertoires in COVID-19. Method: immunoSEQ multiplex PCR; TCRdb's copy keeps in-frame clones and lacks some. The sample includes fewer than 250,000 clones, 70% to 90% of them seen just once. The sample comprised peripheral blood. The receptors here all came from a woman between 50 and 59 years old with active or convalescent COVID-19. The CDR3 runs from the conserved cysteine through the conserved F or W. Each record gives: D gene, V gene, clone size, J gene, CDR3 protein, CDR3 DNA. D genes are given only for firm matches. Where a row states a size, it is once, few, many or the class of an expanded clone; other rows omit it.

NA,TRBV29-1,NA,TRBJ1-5,CSVFPTGYDQPQHF,TGCAGCGTTTTCCCCACAGGTTACGATCAGCCCCAGCATTTT
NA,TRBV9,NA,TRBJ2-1,CASSVAGERYNEQFF,TGTGCCAGCAGCGTAGCGGGGGAACGGTACAATGAGCAGTTCTTC
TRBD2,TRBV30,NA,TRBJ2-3,CAWSRAGGPSDTQYF,TGTGCCTGGAGTCGGGCGGGAGGGCCGTCAGATACGCAGTATTTT
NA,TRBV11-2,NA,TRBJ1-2,CASREQGVDGYTF,TGTGCCAGCAGGGAACAGGGAGTAGATGGCTACACCTTC
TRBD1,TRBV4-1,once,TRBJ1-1,CATTDRGYTEAFF,TGCGCCACCACGGACAGGGGGTACACTGAAGCTTTCTTT
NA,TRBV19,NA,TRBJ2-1,CASSVERNEQFF,TGTGCCAGTAGTGTCGAGAGAAATGAGCAGTTCTTC
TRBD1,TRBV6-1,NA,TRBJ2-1,CASSDGTGVSEQFF,TGTGCCAGCAGTGATGGGACAGGGGTTAGTGAGCAGTTCTTC
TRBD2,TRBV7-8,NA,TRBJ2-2,CASSLGLAGGFTGELFF,TGTGCCAGCAGCTTGGGACTAGCGGGGGGGTTCACCGGGGAGCTGTTTTTT
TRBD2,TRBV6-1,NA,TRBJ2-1,CASSLLADHYNEQFF,TGTGCCAGCAGCCTACTAGCGGACCACTACAATGAGCAGTTCTTC
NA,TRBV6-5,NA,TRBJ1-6,CASSYSDSGTLHF,TGTGCCAGCAGTTACTCGGACAGCGGCACCCTCCACTTT
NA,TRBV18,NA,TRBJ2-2,CASSPTPGWNTGELFF,TGTGCCAGCTCACCAACTCCGGGTTGGAACACCGGGGAGCTGTTTTTT
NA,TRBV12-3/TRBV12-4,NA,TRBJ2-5,CASSWTVQETQYF,TGTGCCAGCAGTTGGACAGTCCAAGAGACCCAGTACTTC
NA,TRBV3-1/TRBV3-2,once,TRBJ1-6,CASSQERGRNSPLHF,TGTGCCAGCAGCCAAGAAAGGGGAAGGAATTCACCCCTCCACTTT
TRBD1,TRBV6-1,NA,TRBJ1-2,CASSEAPGDSGYTF,TGTGCCAGCAGTGAAGCGCCGGGGGACAGTGGCTACACCTTC
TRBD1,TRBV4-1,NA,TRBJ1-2,CASTRDRGTIYGYTF,TGCGCCAGCACCCGGGACAGGGGTACCATCTATGGCTACACCTTC
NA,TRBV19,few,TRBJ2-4,CASIFPLCNIQYF,TGTGCCAGTATTTTCCCCCTTTGTAACATTCAGTACTTC
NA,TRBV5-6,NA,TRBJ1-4,CASSFKASGIGKLFF,TGTGCCAGCAGCTTTAAAGCCTCAGGGATAGGGAAACTGTTTTTT